The 22 T cell receptor beta chains below were found in one sample sequenced in a study of cytomegalovirus exposure and HLA in healthy donors. Vbeta (60) and Jbeta (13) primers were used in the PCR. Sequenced by immunoSEQ multiplex PCR; TCRdb stores in-frame clones only, minus some. This table has approximately 220,000 clones, around 80% appearing once. Sequenced input: PBMCs. The origin of the receptors is a man aged 18 to 35 in good health and CMV-seronegative.

This clone has just a few counts. The V and J genes are TRBV6-1 and TRBJ2-1; TRBD2 agrees at 7 bases. Germline lookup yields CDR1 MNHNS and CDR2 SASEGT. The CDR3 has 16 residues. V was clipped by 1 base and J by 8 bases; unmatched bases: 11. The CDR3 DNA follows: TGTGCCAGCAGTGAAGTGCCAGGGACTAATAAGGATGAGCAGTTCTTC. This sequence encodes CASSEVPGTNKDEQFF.

This clone was counted once. The gene calls are TRBV4-1 and TRBJ2-1, with 7 bases matching TRBD2. The germline V gene has CDR1 MGHRA and CDR2 YSYEKL. V dropped 4 bases and J dropped 10; count of bases not matched to a gene: 10. This CDR3 is built from 14 residues. The CDR3 coding sequence is TGCGCCAGCAGCCCGACTAGCTCGATGAGCGAGCAGTTCTTC. It codes for CASSPTSSMSEQFF.

This rearrangement joins TRBV18 to TRBJ2-7, with D possibly TRBD2 on 7 matching bases. CDR1 KGHSH and CDR2 LQKENI come from the germline V gene. V shed 4 bases and J shed 0 bases, with 13 bases lying between them. The CDR3 consists of 15 residues. In DNA, the CDR3 is TGTGCCAGCTCACTAAGCGGGACAAGCTCCTACGAGCAGTACTTC. Translating gives CASSLSGTSSYEQYF.

The chain recombines TRBV7-9 with TRBJ2-1; a possible D gene is TRBD1 (6 bases). Trimming removed 6 bases from V and 8 bases from J, with 20 bases in between. This CDR3 has 15 amino acids. Looked up from germline, CDR1 is SEHNR and CDR2 is FQNEAQ (reference sequence). The CDR3 DNA is TGTGCCAGCAGTCCCCCGCCAGGACAGTCATATGAGCAGTTCTTC. Amino acids: CASSPPPGQSYEQFF.

The rearrangement uses TRBV4-1 and TRBJ1-3, with TRBD1 matching 8 bases. Germline V CDR1 and CDR2: MGHRA, YSYEKL. CDR3 length: 17 amino acids. The junction had 9 bases not matched to a gene; V was cut back by 3 bases and J by 2 bases. The CDR3 bases are TGCGCCAGCAGCCAGGAGACACAGGGGGAGGCTGGAAACACCATATATTTT. This translates into CASSQETQGEAGNTIYF.

This chain uses TRBV15 with TRBJ2-7; TRBD1 is a possible D gene (5 bases). The V gene lost 2 bases and the J gene lost 7 bases, with 12 bases spanning the gap. Germline loops: CDR1 LNHNV, CDR2 YYDKDF (reference sequence). This CDR3 contains 13 residues. DNA for the CDR3: TGTGCCACCAGCAGACCCCAAAGGGGTGAGCAGTACTTC. Amino acid sequence: CATSRPQRGEQYF.

This clone was detected a few times. This chain uses TRBV9 with TRBJ2-3; 15 positions match TRBD2. The CDR3 runs to 16 residues. After removal of 2 bases from V and 6 bases from J, the junction contained 4 bases not matched to a gene. Per the germline V gene, CDR1 is SGDLS and CDR2 is YYNGEE. The DNA of the CDR3 is TGTGCCAGCAGCGTCGGACTAGCGGGAGGGCCGGATACGCAGTATTTT. Amino acids: CASSVGLAGGPDTQYF.

J is TRBJ2-7 and V is TRBV28; 7 bases agree with TRBD1. The CDR3 runs to 13 residues. Germline lookup yields CDR1 MDHEN and CDR2 SYDVKM. V shed 5 bases, J shed 0 bases, and the junction held 1 base outside the gene matches. The CDR3 is CASSRDSSYEQYF. As DNA, the CDR3 is TGTGCCAGCAGTCGGGACAGCTCCTACGAGCAGTACTTC.

The rearrangement uses TRBV25-1 and TRBJ2-1; the match to TRBD2 covers 12 bases. The CDR3 covers 15 residues. With V trimmed by 4 bases and J by 4 bases, 2 bases remained unmatched. The germline V gene has CDR1 MGHDK and CDR2 SYGVNS. The CDR3 sequence is CASSALAGGYNEQFF. Here the CDR3 DNA reads TGTGCCAGCAGTGCCCTAGCGGGAGGGTACAATGAGCAGTTCTTC.

The chain uses TRBV2 and TRBJ2-1; weak D call: TRBD2 (6 bases). V lost 1 base, J lost 7 bases, and 14 bases lay in between. The CDR3 covers 15 residues. Germline CDR1 SNHLY, CDR2 FYNNEI. In DNA, the CDR3 is TGTGCCAGCAGTGAAGGTGGCGTGGGAGGAAATGAGCAGTTCTTC. This codes for CASSEGGVGGNEQFF.

There are a few counts of this clone. The chain uses TRBV5-1 and TRBJ1-1; TRBD1 might be the D (5 bases). V shed 3 bases and J shed 14 bases, with 23 bases lying between them. Germline lookup yields CDR1 SGHRS and CDR2 YFSETQ. The CDR3 runs 14 residues. This CDR3 reads CASSSMGLGDPAFF. The DNA for the CDR3 is TGCGCCAGCAGCTCGATGGGACTCGGGGACCCGGCGTTCTTT.

Notes on this clone: Mismatch with germline at one junction end may stem from a read error. This specimen includes other DNA sequences encoding the same CDR3. The V and J genes are TRBV27 and TRBJ2-2; no clear D. The CDR3 is made up of 13 amino acids. Germline CDR1 MNHEY, CDR2 SMNVEV (reference sequence). The CDR3 DNA reads as TGTGCCAGTAGTTTATTAGTTGGCGGGGAGCTGTTTTTT. Encoded protein: CASSLLVGGELFF.

The V gene is TRBV21-1, the J gene TRBJ2-7; the DNA was not compared with TRBD2, the D call given in the table. TRBV21-1 is designated a pseudogene. The CDR3 totals 14 residues. The CDR3 DNA reads TGTGCCAGCAGCCTGAGGGGGGGGAACTACGAGCAGTACTTC. It specifies CASSLRGGNYEQYF.

The gene calls are TRBV6-1 and TRBJ2-4; D is unresolved. V gave up 6 bases and J gave up 0 bases, with 12 bases separating them. The CDR3 covers 15 residues. Germline values: CDR1 MNHNS, CDR2 SASEGT. The CDR3 region has the DNA TGTGCCAGCAGATCAAACTCGGGAGCCAAAAACATTCAGTACTTC. Its protein product is CASRSNSGAKNIQYF.

This clone has more than one count but fewer than ten. The chain recombines TRBV7-9 with TRBJ2-1, with D hard to call. Trimming stripped 5 bases from V and 4 bases from J, with 9 bases between. Germline CDR1 reads SEHNR; CDR2 reads FQNEAQ (reference sequence). This CDR3 comprises 13 residues. As DNA, the CDR3 is TGTGCCAGCAGCCCCGACTCTTACAATGAGCAGTTCTTC. It is translated as CASSPDSYNEQFF.

This clone was seen a handful of times. This sequence joins TRBV5-1 and TRBJ2-3; TRBD2 agrees at 7 bases. The ends lost 7 bases at V and 1 base at J; junction bases unmatched: 9. From germline, CDR1 is SGHRS and CDR2 YFSETQ. The CDR3 loop spans 15 amino acids. The chain's CDR3 is CASAIGGSRTDTQYF. The CDR3 coding sequence is TGCGCCAGCGCCATCGGGGGGAGCCGCACAGATACGCAGTATTTT.

The chain has TRBV27 and TRBJ2-7; 7 bases align to TRBD1. CDR1 MNHEY and CDR2 SMNVEV come from the germline V gene (reference sequence). The ends lost 4 bases at V and 4 bases at J; junction bases unmatched: 7. This CDR3 has 14 amino acids. This CDR3 is CASSWTGTAYEQYF. In DNA form, the CDR3 reads TGTGCCAGCAGTTGGACCGGGACAGCATACGAGCAGTACTTC.

Concerning this clone itself: An end of the junction differs from the germline gene, which may be a read error. This sequence joins TRBV7-9 and TRBJ2-1; 8 bases match TRBD2. Germline V gene lookup returns CDR1 SEHNR and CDR2 FQNEAQ (reference sequence). The CDR3 spans 17 residues. CDR3 protein: CSSSPSPSTSVYNEQFF. CDR3 in DNA: TGTTCCAGCAGCCCCTCACCCTCGACTAGCGTCTACAATGAGCAGTTCTTC.

This clone has only one observation. The rearrangement joins TRBV27 to TRBJ2-5; 8 bases align to TRBD1. In germline, CDR1 is MNHEY, CDR2 SMNVEV (reference sequence). This CDR3 comprises 15 residues. V dropped 7 bases and J dropped 5; count of bases not matched to a gene: 12. The CDR3 protein is CASMRARGLGETQYF. The CDR3 DNA follows: TGTGCCAGCATGAGGGCCAGGGGGCTCGGGGAGACCCAGTACTTC.

The chain combines TRBV6-5 with TRBJ1-1; TRBD1 agrees at 9 bases. The CDR3 has 15 residues. V trimming: 6 bases; J trimming: 4 bases; junction bases outside the gene matches: 9. Germline V gives CDR1 MNHEY, CDR2 SVGAGI. CDR3: CASSLRQGGGTEAFF. CDR3 nucleotide sequence: TGTGCCAGCAGCCTGAGACAGGGGGGGGGCACTGAAGCTTTCTTT.

This clone was detected only a few times. This chain joins TRBV30 and TRBJ1-6, with D uncertain. CDR3 size: 14 residues. Germline V gene sequence: CDR1 GTSNPN, CDR2 SVGIG (reference sequence). The germline V and J ends were trimmed by 2 bases and 1 base, with 6 bases remaining between them. The CDR3 region is CAWSISSYNSPLHF. Written as DNA, the CDR3 is TGTGCCTGGAGTATATCTTCCTATAATTCACCCCTCCACTTT.

The rearrangement links TRBV4-1 to TRBJ1-1, with D perhaps matching TRBD1 (6 bases). Germline V CDR1 and CDR2: MGHRA, YSYEKL. CDR3 length equals 11 residues. Trimming removed 7 bases from V and 6 bases from J, with 9 bases in between. This chain's CDR3 is CASIKGAEAFF. CDR3 coding DNA: TGCGCCAGCATAAAGGGGGCTGAAGCTTTCTTT.